The entry below gives a single TCR beta chain sequence along with its context. This entry comes from a study of blood T cell repertoires in COVID-19. Study-level information: Sample material is recorded as cDNA or gDNA derived from T cells, B-cell-depleted T cells, or PBMCs.

Germline V gene lookup returns CDR1 SGHTA and CDR2 FQGNSA. The V end lost 4 bases, the J end lost 2 bases, and 9 bases lay between the germline ends. The CDR3 covers 14 residues. Recruits, aged about 18 to 95 years, lived in 24 US areas. For recovered donors of Cohort 3, there were two negative PCRs, clearance, or symptom resolution. Profiled with immunoSEQ multiplex PCR; TCRdb holds only in-frame clones, not every one. Here the sample spans around 310,000 clones, nearly 90% being singletons. This chain links TRBV7-2 with TRBJ1-5; D uncertain. Sequences were obtained from PBMCs or T cells enriched from blood (not recorded which). The receptor comes from a woman aged 25 to 39 who had recovered from COVID-19. For the CDR3, the DNA is TGTGCCAGCAGCTGGAACAGTCGCAATCAGCCCCAGCATTTT. This sequence encodes CASSWNSRNQPQHF.